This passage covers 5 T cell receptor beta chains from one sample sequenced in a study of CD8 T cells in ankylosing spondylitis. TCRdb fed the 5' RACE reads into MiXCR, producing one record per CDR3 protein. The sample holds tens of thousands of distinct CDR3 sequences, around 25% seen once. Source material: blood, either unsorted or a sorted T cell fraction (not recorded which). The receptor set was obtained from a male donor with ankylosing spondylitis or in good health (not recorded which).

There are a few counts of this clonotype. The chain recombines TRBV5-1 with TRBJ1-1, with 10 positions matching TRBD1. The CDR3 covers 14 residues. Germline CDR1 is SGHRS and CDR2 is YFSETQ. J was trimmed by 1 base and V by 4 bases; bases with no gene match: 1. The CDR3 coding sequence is TGCGCCAGCAGCAGGGACAGGGGGAACACTGAAGCTTTCTTT. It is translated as CASSRDRGNTEAFF.

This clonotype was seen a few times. The CDR3 coding sequence is TGTGCCAGCAGCCACAGCATGGGGTCTTCATCGGGTGAGCAGTTCTTC. Its translation: CASSHSMGSSSGEQFF. The chain recombines TRBV3-1 with TRBJ2-1; D gene ambiguous. The CDR3 totals 16 residues. CDR1 and CDR2 from the germline V gene are LGHDT and YNNKEL (reference sequence). The ends were cut back, 3 bases at V and 9 bases at J, with 21 bases in the middle.

The CDR3 region has the DNA TGTGCCAGCTCACCGAGGGAAAATGAAAAACTGTTTTTT. Its translation is CASSPRENEKLFF. This chain uses TRBV18 with TRBJ1-4; D is ambiguous. The CDR3 is 13 residues long. Looked up from germline, CDR1 is KGHSH and CDR2 is LQKENI. The germline V and J ends were trimmed by 3 bases and 5 bases, with 7 bases remaining between them.

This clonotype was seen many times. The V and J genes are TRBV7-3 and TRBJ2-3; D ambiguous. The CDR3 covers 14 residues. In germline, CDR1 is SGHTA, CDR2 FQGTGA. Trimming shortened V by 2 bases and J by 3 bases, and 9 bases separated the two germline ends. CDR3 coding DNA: TGTGCCAGCAGCTTAGCGAAGGCGACAGATACGCAGTATTTT. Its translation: CASSLAKATDTQYF.

The CDR3 spells CASSLVDSVSDTQYF. DNA of the CDR3: TGCGCCAGCAGCTTGGTAGATTCGGTGTCAGATACGCAGTATTTT. The chain joins TRBV5-1 to TRBJ2-3; D call uncertain. The germline V and J ends were trimmed by 0 bases and 4 bases, with 12 bases remaining between them. Germline CDR1 and CDR2: SGHRS and YFSETQ. CDR3 length: 15 amino acids.